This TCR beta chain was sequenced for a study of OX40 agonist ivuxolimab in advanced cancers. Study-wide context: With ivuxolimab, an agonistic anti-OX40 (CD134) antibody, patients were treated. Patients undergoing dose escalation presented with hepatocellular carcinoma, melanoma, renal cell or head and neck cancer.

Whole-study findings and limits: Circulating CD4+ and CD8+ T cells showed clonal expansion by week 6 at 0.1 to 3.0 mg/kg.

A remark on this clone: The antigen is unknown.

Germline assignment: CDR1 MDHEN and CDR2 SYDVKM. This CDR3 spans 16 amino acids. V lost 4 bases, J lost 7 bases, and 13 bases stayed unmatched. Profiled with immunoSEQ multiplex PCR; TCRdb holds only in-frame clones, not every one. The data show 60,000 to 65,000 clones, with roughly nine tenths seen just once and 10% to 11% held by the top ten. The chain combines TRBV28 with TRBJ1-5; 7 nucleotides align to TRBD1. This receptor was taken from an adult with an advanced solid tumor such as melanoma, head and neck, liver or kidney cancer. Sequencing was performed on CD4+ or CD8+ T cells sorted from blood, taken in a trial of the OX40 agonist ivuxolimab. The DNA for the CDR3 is TGTGCCAGCAGTTCCATAGGGGACAGTAGGAGCCAGCCCCAGCATTTT. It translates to CASSSIGDSRSQPQHF.